This T cell receptor beta chain was obtained from a study of radiotherapy plus CTLA-4 blockade in lung cancer. Study background: Objective responses were recorded in around a sixth of patients, with disease control recorded in approximately 32%. Study-level results: Per reports, early blood T cell clone dynamics, plus interferon-beta, forecast response most strongly. Blood-borne expansion of tumor-derived TCR clones followed radiotherapy plus ipilimumab.

As regards this clone: The target antigen is unknown.

Germline values: CDR1 MGHRA, CDR2 YSYEKL. There are 17 residues in the CDR3. V was trimmed by 1 base and J by 3 bases, leaving 19 bases between them. Chemo-refractory metastatic non-small-cell lung cancer patients were treated with focal radiation plus CTLA-4 blockade with ipilimumab. Clones were read by immunoSEQ multiplex PCR, and TCRdb kept only the in-frame ones, dropping some. Altogether under 70,000 clones are present, about 80% being singletons, with the ten largest covering roughly 4.7%. Sequences were derived from peripheral blood, sampled from a patient treated with radiotherapy plus ipilimumab. This TCR derives from a human donor with non-small cell lung cancer who had a complete response to radiotherapy plus ipilimumab. The rearrangement uses TRBV4-1 and TRBJ2-7, with D maybe TRBD2 (5 bases). The chain's CDR3 is CASSQAEVGGPHYEQYV. CDR3 DNA: TGCGCCAGCAGCCAAGCTGAAGTGGGCGGGCCGCACTACGAGCAGTACGTC.